The 27 T cell receptor beta chains below all came from one sample that was sequenced in a study of blood T cell repertoires in COVID-19. The assay was immunoSEQ multiplex PCR, and TCRdb's table has in-frame clones only and misses some. The sample has hundreds of thousands of clones; 80% to 90% are singletons. Sample: PBMCs or T cells enriched from blood (not recorded which). The receptors originated from a man younger than 45 who had recovered from COVID-19.

The chain recombines TRBV5-4 with TRBJ1-2, with D unresolved. V gave up 1 base and J gave up 6 bases, with 16 bases separating them. CDR3 size: 15 residues. The germline V gene has CDR1 SGHNT and CDR2 YYREEE (reference sequence). In nucleotides, the CDR3 is TGTGCCAGCAGCTTGCCTGATCGCTACGATCATGGCTACACCTTC. Translating gives CASSLPDRYDHGYTF.

This clone appeared a few times. The V gene is TRBV4-2, the J gene TRBJ2-2, with 7 positions matching TRBD1. In germline, CDR1 is LGHNA, CDR2 YNFKEQ. This CDR3 has 15 amino acids. Unmatched junction bases numbered 5, after V lost 4 bases and J lost 3 bases. CDR3 nucleotides: TGTGCCAGCAGCCCCGGGACAGCAGACACCGGGGAGCTGTTTTTT. It codes for CASSPGTADTGELFF.

The rearrangement links TRBV6-5 to TRBJ1-5; D remains ambiguous. Trimming cost V 7 bases and J 3 bases, with 10 bases left between them. In germline, CDR1 is MNHEY, CDR2 SVGAGI. The length of the CDR3 is 13 residues. The CDR3 DNA reads as TGTGCCAGCAATCGGGTCCTCAATCAGCCCCAGCATTTT. Protein product: CASNRVLNQPQHF.

The rearrangement uses TRBV9 and TRBJ1-3; D may be TRBD1 (6 bases). The CDR3 is 15 amino acids. Germline CDR1 is SGDLS and CDR2 is YYNGEE. V shed 4 bases and J shed 8 bases, with 19 bases lying between them. In DNA, the CDR3 is TGTGCCAGCAGCCCTTCGGTAGGGGGTAGCGACACCATATATTTT. Protein sequence: CASSPSVGGSDTIYF. The entire variable domain, with the rest obtained from reference TRBV9 and TRBJ1-3, is as follows: DSGVTQTPKHLITATGQRVTLRCSPRSGDLSVYWYQQSLDQGLQFLIQYYNGEERAKGNILERFSAQQFPDLHSELNLSSLELGDSALYFCASSPSVGGSDTIYFGEGSWLTVV.

V is TRBV2 and J is TRBJ1-4, with D possibly being TRBD1 (6 bases). The CDR3 runs to 13 residues. Germline CDR1 reads SNHLY; CDR2 reads FYNNEI. V was cut by 10 bases and J by 7 bases, with 16 bases left in between. The CDR3 DNA reads TGTGCCAACCACAGGGAGAGGGCTGAAAAACTGTTTTTT. Its protein product is CANHRERAEKLFF.

V gene TRBV19 combines with J gene TRBJ1-6; D uncertain. The CDR3 sequence is 13 residues long. Trimming took 6 bases from V and 6 from J, leaving 9 bases between them. Germline-derived CDR1 and CDR2 are LNHDA and SQIVND (reference sequence). The CDR3 DNA reads TGTGCCAGTAGACAAACACGTAATTCACCCCTCCACTTT. This codes for CASRQTRNSPLHF.

Concerning this clone: One end of the junction does not line up with germline, which may come from a read error. The rearrangement joins TRBV27 to TRBJ1-2; tentatively, D is TRBD1 (5 bases). Germline V gene lookup returns CDR1 MNHEY and CDR2 SMNVEV (reference sequence). CDR3 size: 13 residues. This CDR3 is CTSSTLGGIGYTF. The CDR3 DNA follows: TGTACCAGCAGTACTCTCGGGGGGATTGGCTACACCTTC.

The CDR3 region is CASSRYGGGANTDTQYF. As DNA, the CDR3 is TGCGCCAGCAGCCGTTATGGTGGGGGGGCGAACACAGATACGCAGTATTTT. J is TRBJ2-3 and V is TRBV4-1; tentative D call: TRBD2 (7 bases). The length of the CDR3 is 17 residues. Germline CDR1 MGHRA, CDR2 YSYEKL. Trimming took off 4 bases at V and 2 bases at J, with 19 bases between the two ends.

The chain is built from TRBV19 and TRBJ2-2, with a weak D call TRBD1 (6 bases). Germline values: CDR1 LNHDA, CDR2 SQIVND (reference sequence). V gave up 2 bases and J gave up 4 bases, with 8 bases separating them. The CDR3 loop spans 14 amino acids. The CDR3 coding sequence is TGTGCCAGTAGTATATTACAGGGCACCGGGGAGCTGTTTTTT. This gives the protein CASSILQGTGELFF.

V usage is TRBV5-8 and J usage is TRBJ1-1; D unresolved. The V and J ends lost 3 bases and 6 bases respectively, with 6 bases between them. The germline CDR1 and CDR2 sequences are SGHTS and YDEGEE. CDR3 length equals 11 residues. CDR3 amino acids: CASSYTSEAFF. In nucleotides, the CDR3 is TGTGCCAGCAGCTATACTTCTGAAGCTTTCTTT.

J is TRBJ1-1 and V is TRBV12-3 or TRBV12-4; TRBD1 is a possible D gene (5 bases). The CDR3 extends over 13 amino acids. Trimming pared 3 bases from V and 4 bases from J, leaving 9 bases between. CDR3 residues: CASSFGQGTEAFF. For the CDR3, the DNA is TGTGCCAGCAGTTTTGGGCAGGGCACTGAAGCTTTCTTT.

The V gene is TRBV10-3, the J gene TRBJ1-1; D remains ambiguous. The CDR3 extends over 13 amino acids. Germline CDR1 is ENHRY and CDR2 is SYGVKD. Trimming shortened V by 3 bases and J by 0 bases, and 5 bases separated the two germline ends. The CDR3 loop is CAISDGMNTEAFF. In DNA, the CDR3 is TGTGCCATCAGTGATGGCATGAACACTGAAGCTTTCTTT.

Worth noting for this clone: Other DNA sequences of this sample code for an identical CDR3. The chain carries TRBV9 and TRBJ2-1; the match to TRBD2 covers 12 bases. J gave up 4 bases and V 2 bases, and 1 base lay outside the gene matches. The germline V gene encodes CDR1 SGDLS and CDR2 YYNGEE. The CDR3 covers 15 residues. DNA of the CDR3: TGTGCCAGCAGCGTGACTAGCGGGGGATACAATGAGCAGTTCTTC. The encoded protein is CASSVTSGGYNEQFF.

This chain connects TRBV19 to TRBJ1-1; D not certain. Trimming pared 5 bases from V and 1 base from J, leaving 11 bases between. This CDR3 is 14 amino acids long. Germline CDR1 LNHDA, CDR2 SQIVND (reference sequence). The DNA of the CDR3 is TGTGCCAGTAGTTTTCGAGGGTGGAACACTGAAGCTTTCTTT. Amino acid sequence: CASSFRGWNTEAFF.

This chain links TRBV19 with TRBJ1-5; 8 positions agree with TRBD1. Germline V gene data show CDR1 as LNHDA and CDR2 as SQIVND (reference sequence). Trimming took 6 bases from V and 6 from J; bases not matched to a gene: 13. This CDR3 has 16 amino acids. The DNA of the CDR3 is TGTGCCAGTAGCTTATATACAGGGGGGTACGGTCAGCCCCAGCATTTT. Its translation: CASSLYTGGYGQPQHF. Complete variable domain (other parts from reference TRBV19 and TRBJ1-5): DGGITQSPKYLFRKEGQNVTLSCEQNLNHDAMYWYRQDPGQGLRLIYYSQIVNDFQKGDIAEGYSVSREKKESFPLTVTSAQKNPTAFYLCASSLYTGGYGQPQHFGDGTRLSIL.

V and J are TRBV2 and TRBJ2-7; 14 nucleotides line up with TRBD2. The V segment lost 6 bases and the J segment 3 bases; nucleotides outside the gene matches: 4. The CDR3 is 15 amino acids. Germline loops: CDR1 SNHLY, CDR2 FYNNEI. CDR3 bases: TGTGCCAGCAGGGGACTAGCGGGGGACGACTACGAGCAGTACTTC. Protein: CASRGLAGDDYEQYF.

V and J are TRBV19 and TRBJ2-7, with TRBD1 matching over 9 bases. V dropped 4 bases and J dropped 3; count of bases not matched to a gene: 7. Germline CDR1 reads LNHDA; CDR2 reads SQIVND (reference sequence). The CDR3 runs to 15 residues. CDR3 DNA sequence: TGTGCCAGTAGTACGGGGACAGGGTGGGGCTACGAGCAGTACTTC. Its protein product is CASSTGTGWGYEQYF.

The chain couples TRBV3-1 (or the pseudogene TRBV3-2) to TRBJ2-7; 8 nucleotides line up with TRBD1. The CDR3 loop spans 14 amino acids. The V segment lost 4 bases and the J segment 6 bases; nucleotides outside the gene matches: 8. The germline V gene has CDR1 LGHDT and CDR2 YNNKEL (reference sequence). The CDR3 DNA reads as TGTGCCAGCAGCCCTCAGGGGGCAAGAAGCGAGCAGTACTTC. Its protein product is CASSPQGARSEQYF.

This clone came up many times. This chain uses TRBV7-6 with TRBJ1-2, with 7 bases fitting TRBD1. The CDR3 extends over 14 amino acids. The germline V gene has CDR1 SGHVS and CDR2 FNYEAQ. Trimming cost V 5 bases and J 7 bases; bases outside gene matches: 10. CDR3 sequence (DNA): TGTGCCAGCAGCCCCTATGACAGGGCTCCTGGCTACACCTTC. It specifies CASSPYDRAPGYTF.

A note on this clone: One end of the junction is discordant with germline, which a read error may explain. The rearrangement links TRBV7-3 to TRBJ1-1; the D is unclear. This CDR3 is 16 amino acids long. Germline V gene data show CDR1 as SGHTA and CDR2 as FQGTGA. The CDR3 DNA sequence: TGTGCCAGCAACTTAATGTCCGCCCAGGATAGCACTGAAGCTTTCTTT. It yields the protein CASNLMSAQDSTEAFF.

Only a few counts were recorded for this clone. The rearrangement links TRBV27 to TRBJ1-5; the match to TRBD1 covers 10 bases. Germline values: CDR1 MNHEY, CDR2 SMNVEV (reference sequence). The trim removed 5 bases at V and 2 bases at J, leaving 3 bases unmatched. CDR3 size: 15 residues. The CDR3, as DNA: TGTGCCAGCAGTCCCGGGACAGGGGGCAATCAGCCCCAGCATTTT. Protein: CASSPGTGGNQPQHF.

The chain has TRBV29-1 and TRBJ1-1; a possible D gene is TRBD1 (5 bases). Germline assignment: CDR1 SQVTM and CDR2 ANQGSEA. This CDR3 is 10 amino acids long. Trimming cost V 4 bases and J 11 bases, with 11 bases left between them. The CDR3 reads CSVVLTAAFF. The CDR3 DNA follows: TGCAGCGTTGTACTGACAGCCGCTTTCTTT. The entire variable domain, with the rest obtained from reference TRBV29-1 and TRBJ1-1, is as follows: SAVISQKPSRDICQRGTSLTIQCQVDSQVTMMFWYRQQPGQSLTLIATANQGSEATYESGFVIDKFPISRPNLTFSTLTVSNMSPEDSSIYLCSVVLTAAFFGQGTRLTVV.

V and J are TRBV18 and TRBJ1-5; unclear D gene. Germline V lookup: CDR1 KGHSH, CDR2 LQKENI. This CDR3 is built from 15 residues. V was trimmed by 4 bases and J by 5 bases, leaving 15 bases between them. The DNA for the CDR3 is TGTGCCAGCTCACACCTCCCCTTTGCAGATCAGCCCCAGCATTTT. This gives the protein CASSHLPFADQPQHF.

The chain uses TRBV11-2 and TRBJ2-2, with 8 bases matching TRBD1. This CDR3 is built from 15 residues. The trim removed 2 bases at V and 4 bases at J, leaving 3 bases unmatched. Germline V gives CDR1 SGHAT, CDR2 FQNNGV. The CDR3 is CASSLLRGRTGELFF. Written as DNA, the CDR3 is TGTGCCAGCAGCTTACTCAGGGGGCGCACCGGGGAGCTGTTTTTT.

The chain recombines TRBV5-4 with TRBJ1-3; TRBD1 matches 11 bases. The CDR3 has 14 residues. Germline-derived CDR1 and CDR2 are SGHNT and YYREEE (reference sequence). The junction had 4 bases not matched to a gene; V was cut back by 2 bases and J by 9 bases. The CDR3 DNA is TGTGCCAGCAGCTTCCGGGACAGGGGGAGCACCATATATTTT. Translation: CASSFRDRGSTIYF.

J is TRBJ2-5 and V is TRBV4-2; 12 nucleotides line up with TRBD2. V lost 1 base and J lost 5; bases outside the gene matches: 5. CDR1 and CDR2 from the germline V gene are LGHNA and YNFKEQ. The CDR3 contains 16 residues. The CDR3 DNA follows: TGTGCCAGCAGCCAAGGGACTAGCGGGGTCTTCGAGACCCAGTACTTC. It specifies CASSQGTSGVFETQYF.

J is TRBJ1-1 and V is TRBV30; 9 nucleotides line up with TRBD1. The CDR3 extends over 13 amino acids. The trim removed 7 bases at V and 0 bases at J, leaving 3 bases unmatched. CDR1 and CDR2 from the germline V gene are GTSNPN and SVGIG (reference sequence). The CDR3 here is CALNRGLNTEAFF. For the CDR3, the DNA is TGTGCCTTGAACAGGGGGCTGAACACTGAAGCTTTCTTT.